These T cell receptor beta chains were read from a single sample in a study of graft-versus-host responses after intestinal transplantation. TCRdb keeps only in-frame clones here, not all; method: immunoSEQ multiplex PCR. The sample includes roughly 23,000 clones, around 76% seen only once; the top ten take 3% to 3.5%. The sequencing here drew on ileum tissue, taken 12 days after intestinal transplant. These receptors all come from a human patient who received an intestinal transplant, so some T cells may come from the graft donor. The CDR3 runs from the conserved cysteine through the conserved F or W. The D gene is left open where the match is weak.

V: TRBV27
D: NA
CDR3: CASGKGLSTGELFF

V: TRBV6-6
D: NA
CDR3: CASSPGLGSDTEAFF

V: TRBV5-8
D: NA
CDR3: CASSFQGNNEQFF

V: TRBV11-1
D: TRBD1
CDR3: CASSRTGISYEQYF

V: TRBV9
D: NA
CDR3: CASSATASSYNEQFF

V: TRBV2
D: TRBD2
CDR3: CASVSAGAVYEQYF

V: TRBV19
D: NA
CDR3: CASSIGAGPRGYGYTF

V: TRBV6-6
D: NA
CDR3: CATYWGELFF

V: TRBV28
D: NA
CDR3: CASSQDRYSNQPQHF

V: TRBV2
D: TRBD2
CDR3: CASSESGGSPYEQYF

V: TRBV7-9
D: TRBD1
CDR3: CASSLRGQGVGSDTQYF

V: TRBV10-3
D: NA
CDR3: CAISVMETQYF

V: TRBV5-8
D: NA
CDR3: CASRPDSSYNSPLHF

V: TRBV13
D: TRBD1
CDR3: CASSFRQGAEAFF

V: TRBV12-5
D: TRBD1
CDR3: CASGPGQGGGELFF

V: TRBV2
D: TRBD1
CDR3: CASSEIKGQGDGYSNQPQHF

V: TRBV6-6
D: TRBD1
CDR3: CASSWTGVPYEQYF